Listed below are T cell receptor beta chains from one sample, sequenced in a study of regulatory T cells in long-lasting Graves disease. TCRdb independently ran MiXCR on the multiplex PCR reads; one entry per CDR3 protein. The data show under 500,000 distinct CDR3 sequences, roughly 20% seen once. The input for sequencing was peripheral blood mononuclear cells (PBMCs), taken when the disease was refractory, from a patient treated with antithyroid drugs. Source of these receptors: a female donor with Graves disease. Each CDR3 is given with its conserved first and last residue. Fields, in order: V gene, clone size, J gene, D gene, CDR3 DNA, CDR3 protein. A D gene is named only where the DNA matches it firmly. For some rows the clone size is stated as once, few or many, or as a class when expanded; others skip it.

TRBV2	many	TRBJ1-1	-	TGTGCCAGCAATTTGTTTGGCACTGAAGCTTTCTTT	CASNLFGTEAFF
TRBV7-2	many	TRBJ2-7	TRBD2	TGTGCCAGCAGCCTACGGACTAGCGGGAGTATGTACGAGCAGTACTTC	CASSLRTSGSMYEQYF
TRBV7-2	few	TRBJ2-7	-	TGTGCCAGCAGCCGCATGGAGTTTTACGAGCAGTACTTC	CASSRMEFYEQYF
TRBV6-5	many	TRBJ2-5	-	TGTGCCAGCAGTTACTCCCCGTGGGGGCTTGGGGAGACCCAGTACTTC	CASSYSPWGLGETQYF
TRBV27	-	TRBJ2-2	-	TGTGCCAGCAGTTTCCGAGAATACGATGACACCGGGGAGCTGTTTTTT	CASSFREYDDTGELFF
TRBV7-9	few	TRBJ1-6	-	TGTGCCAGCAGCCCTAGGGGCATTAATTCACCCCTCCACTTT	CASSPRGINSPLHF
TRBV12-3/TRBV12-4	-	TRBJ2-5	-	TGTGCCAGCAGTTTTGGGCAGGGTCTGGAAGAGACCCAGTACTTC	CASSFGQGLEETQYF
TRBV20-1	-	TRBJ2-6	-	TGCAGTGCTAGAGATGGGGGCTCTGGGGCCAACGTCCTGACTTTC	CSARDGGSGANVLTF
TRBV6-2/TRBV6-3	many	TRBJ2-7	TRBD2	TGTGCCAGCAGTTCGGATCTAGCGGGAGCCTACGAGCAGTACTTC	CASSSDLAGAYEQYF
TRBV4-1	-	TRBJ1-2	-	TGCGCCAGCAGCCAACCGACGACACGAGACTATGGCTACACCTTC	CASSQPTTRDYGYTF
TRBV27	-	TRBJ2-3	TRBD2	TGTGCCAGCAGGGAAGCGGGAGGTACAGATACGCAGTATTTT	CASREAGGTDTQYF
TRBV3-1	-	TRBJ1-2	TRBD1	TGTGCCAGCAGAAAGTCCGGGACAGACGTCTATGGCTACACCTTC	CASRKSGTDVYGYTF
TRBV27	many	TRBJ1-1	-	TGTGCCAGCAGTTCCCAGGACCTGGAGGGGACTTTCTTT	CASSSQDLEGTFF
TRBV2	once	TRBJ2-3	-	TGTGCCAGCAGTGTTTTGGCAGATACGCAGTATTTT	CASSVLADTQYF
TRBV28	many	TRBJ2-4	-	TGTGCCAGCAGTTTGTGGGACAGCGGGGAGGTGGCCAAAAACATTCAGTACTTC	CASSLWDSGEVAKNIQYF
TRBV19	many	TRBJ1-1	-	TGTGCCAGTAGTCAGACAGGACGGAACACTGAAGCTTTCTTT	CASSQTGRNTEAFF
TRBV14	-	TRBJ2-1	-	TGTGCCAGCAGCCCCGATGGACGCGACGAGCAGTTCTTC	CASSPDGRDEQFF
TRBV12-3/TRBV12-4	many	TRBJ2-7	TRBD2	TGTGCCAGCAGTTTGGGGACTAGGAACGAGCAGTACTTC	CASSLGTRNEQYF
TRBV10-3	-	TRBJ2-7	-	TGTGCCATCAGCGACGGAGGGGGGGAGCAGTACTTC	CAISDGGGEQYF
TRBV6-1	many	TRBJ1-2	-	TGTGCCAGCAGGGACAGACAAGGAGGATATGGCTACACCTTC	CASRDRQGGYGYTF
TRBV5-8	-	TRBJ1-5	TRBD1	TGTGCCAGCAGCCAATACAGGGGGTTAAGCAATCAGCCCCAGCATTTT	CASSQYRGLSNQPQHF
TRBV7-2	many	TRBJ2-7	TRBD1	TGTGCCAGCAGCCCCCCCGGGACAGCCTTTCGGAGGTCCTTC	CASSPPGTAFRRSF
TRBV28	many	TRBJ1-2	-	TGTGCCAGCAGTCCGGGGGCCTATGGCTACACCTTC	CASSPGAYGYTF
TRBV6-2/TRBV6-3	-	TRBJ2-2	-	TGTGCCATCCCAAGGTGGGGGGCGAAAAGCACCGGGGAGCTGTTTTTT	CAIPRWGAKSTGELFF
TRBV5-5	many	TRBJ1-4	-	TGTGCCAGCAGCAAAATTCCCCTCCTGCCTAGGGAAAAACTGTTTTTT	CASSKIPLLPREKLFF
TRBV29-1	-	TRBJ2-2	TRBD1	TGCAGCGCCAGGCCCAAACAGGGGGCTGCCGGGGAGCTGTTTTTT	CSARPKQGAAGELFF
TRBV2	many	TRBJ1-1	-	TGTGCCAGCACGGGTACGACTGAAGCTTTCTTT	CASTGTTEAFF
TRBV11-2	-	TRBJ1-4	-	TGTGCCAGCAGCCCCGGGGCAACTAATGAAAGACTGTTTTTT	CASSPGATNERLFF
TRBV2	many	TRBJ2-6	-	TGTGCCAGCCTCGATATATCTGGGGCCAACGTCCTGACTTTC	CASLDISGANVLTF
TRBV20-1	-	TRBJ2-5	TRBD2	TGCAGTGCTAGAGACCCCGCCGGGACTAGCGGGAGGAGAGAGACCCAGTACTTC	CSARDPAGTSGRRETQYF
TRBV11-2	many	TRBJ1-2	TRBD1	TGTGCCAGCAGAACGCCGGGACAGTCTTATGGCTACACCTTC	CASRTPGQSYGYTF
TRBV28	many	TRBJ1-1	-	TGTGCCAGCAGTTCAAATCGGAACACTGAAGCTTTCTTT	CASSSNRNTEAFF
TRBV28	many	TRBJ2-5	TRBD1	TGTGCCAGCAGACCAATCGACAGGGTGGGACAAGAGACCCAGTACTTC	CASRPIDRVGQETQYF
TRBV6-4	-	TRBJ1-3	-	TGTGCCAGCCGGCAAGGGGGTGGAAACACCATATATTTT	CASRQGGGNTIYF
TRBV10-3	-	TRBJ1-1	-	TGTGCCATCAGTTCAGGGGACCTGAGCACTGAAGCTTTCTTT	CAISSGDLSTEAFF
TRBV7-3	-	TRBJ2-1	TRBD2	TGTGCCAGCAGCCCTACTAGCGGGAGTATCTATGAGCAGTTCTTC	CASSPTSGSIYEQFF
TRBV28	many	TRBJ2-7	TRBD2	TGTGCCAGCAGTGCGCGGGAGCGCCAATACTACGAGCAGTACTTC	CASSARERQYYEQYF
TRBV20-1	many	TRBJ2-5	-	TGCAGTGCTGACCGGGACTCCCAAGAGACCCAGTACTTC	CSADRDSQETQYF
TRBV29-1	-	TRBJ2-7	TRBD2	TGCAGCGTACTACTAGCGGGAGGTTCCTACGAGCAGTACTTC	CSVLLAGGSYEQYF
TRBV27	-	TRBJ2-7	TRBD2	TGTGCCAGCAGTTTATCGGCGGGAGTGGGAGAGCAGTACTTC	CASSLSAGVGEQYF
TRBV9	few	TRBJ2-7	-	TGTGCCAGCAGCAAGGGAAGCTACGAGCAGTACTTC	CASSKGSYEQYF
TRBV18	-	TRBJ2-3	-	TGTGCCAGCTCTCGTGGAGGGGATACGCAGTATTTT	CASSRGGDTQYF
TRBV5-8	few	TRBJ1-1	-	TGTGCCAGCAGCTTAGACGGGTTGAGTAGGTATGAAGCTTTCTTT	CASSLDGLSRYEAFF
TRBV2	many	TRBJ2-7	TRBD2	TGTGCCAGCAGTGAAGGACGGACTAGCGGAGTCTACGAGCAGTACTTC	CASSEGRTSGVYEQYF
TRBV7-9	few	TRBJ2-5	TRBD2	TGTGCCAGCAGCTTCGGACTAGCGGGAGACATCCAAGAGACCCAGTACTTC	CASSFGLAGDIQETQYF
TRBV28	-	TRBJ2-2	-	-	CASSFEDREPPGSCFF
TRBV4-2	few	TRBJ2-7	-	TGTGCCAGCAGCCCAGGTGGAGGGGGCTGGGAGCAGTACTTC	CASSPGGGGWEQYF
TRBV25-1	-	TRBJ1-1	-	TGTGCCAGCAGTGAAATTGAGGGGCCTGAAGCTTTCTTT	CASSEIEGPEAFF
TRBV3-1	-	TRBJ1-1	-	TGTGCCAGCAGCTTTCAGGGGCGGTCTGAAGCTTTCTTT	CASSFQGRSEAFF
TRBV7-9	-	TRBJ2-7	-	TGTGCCAGCAGCTCACTGCTTAAAGGGGGAACCTACGAGCAGTACTTC	CASSSLLKGGTYEQYF
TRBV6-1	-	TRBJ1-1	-	TGTGCCAGCAGTGAGGGACTCCTTTCTAACACTGAAGCTTTCTTT	CASSEGLLSNTEAFF
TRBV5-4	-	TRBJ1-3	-	TGTGCCAGCAGCCACAGGGAGACTACTGGAAACACCATATATTTT	CASSHRETTGNTIYF
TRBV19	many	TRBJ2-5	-	TGTGCCAGTAGTATGCAAGGCGGGAACTTCCAAGAGACCCAGTACTTC	CASSMQGGNFQETQYF